The 24 T cell receptor beta chains in this list originate from one sample, sequenced in a study of cytomegalovirus exposure and HLA in healthy donors. 60 Vbeta and 13 Jbeta primers were used in PCR. The data were produced by immunoSEQ multiplex PCR, yet TCRdb's version contains in-frame clones alone and is incomplete. The sample lists over 110,000 clones; about four fifths were seen once. Sequenced material: PBMCs. These receptors all come from a male donor in good health and CMV-seronegative.

J is TRBJ1-1 and V is TRBV28, with 9 bases fitting TRBD1. Germline V gene lookup returns CDR1 MDHEN and CDR2 SYDVKM. The CDR3 is 14 residues long. Trimming took 8 bases from V and 13 from J; bases not matched to a gene: 17. CDR3 coding DNA: TGTGCCAGCGGATCACAGGGGGCGGGAGGAAAGGGTTTCTTT. Translated, it gives CASGSQGAGGKGFF. The full variable domain, completed using reference TRBV28 and TRBJ1-1, is DVKVTQSSRYLVKRTGEKVFLECVQDMDHENMFWYRQDPGLGLRLIYFSYDVKMKEKGDIPEGYSVSREKKERFSLILESASTNQTSMYLCASGSQGAGGKGFFGQGTRLTVV.

The chain links TRBV5-8 to TRBJ1-2; the D gene is possibly TRBD1 (6 bases). With 5 bases removed from V and 4 bases from J, the gap between germline ends came to 18 bases. From germline, CDR1 is SGHTS and CDR2 YDEGEE. CDR3 length equals 15 residues. Here the CDR3 reads CASRRGAPTSYGYTF. CDR3 DNA: TGTGCCAGCAGACGGGGGGCCCCCACCTCCTATGGCTACACCTTC.

This sequence joins TRBV10-2 and TRBJ2-5; tentatively, D is TRBD2 (6 bases). The germline V and J ends were trimmed by 3 bases and 5 bases, with 10 bases remaining between them. The germline V gene encodes CDR1 WSHSY and CDR2 SAAADI. This CDR3 has 13 amino acids. The CDR3 spells CASSDGGWETQYF. The DNA for the CDR3 is TGCGCCAGCAGTGACGGGGGATGGGAGACCCAGTACTTC.

The chain links TRBV27 to TRBJ1-2; D is unclear. V lost 3 bases to trimming and J lost 0 bases, with 5 bases between them. The CDR3 extends over 13 amino acids. Germline CDR1 MNHEY, CDR2 SMNVEV (reference sequence). In DNA form, the CDR3 reads TGTGCCAGCAGTTTCCAGGCTAACTATGGCTACACCTTC. Protein product: CASSFQANYGYTF.

This rearrangement joins TRBV5-6 to TRBJ1-1; D is perhaps TRBD1 (5 bases). From germline, CDR1 is SGHDT and CDR2 YYEEEE. Trimming took off 1 base at V and 5 bases at J, with 12 bases between the two ends. CDR3 size: 14 residues. The CDR3 sequence: CASSLWPGGTEAFF. CDR3 in DNA: TGTGCCAGCAGCTTGTGGCCGGGGGGGACTGAAGCTTTCTTT.

This clone was observed a single time. The chain employs TRBV7-2 and TRBJ2-7; D is perhaps TRBD2 (5 bases). This CDR3 region has 16 residues. The V end was cut by 3 bases, the J end by 2 bases, with 17 bases between. Looked up from germline, CDR1 is SGHTA and CDR2 is FQGNSA. The CDR3 sequence: CASSLGILGGAYEQYF. Here the CDR3 DNA reads TGTGCCAGCAGCTTGGGGATACTAGGAGGTGCCTACGAGCAGTACTTC.

This rearrangement joins TRBV5-5 to TRBJ2-5; D is possibly TRBD1 (7 bases). Germline CDR1 and CDR2: SGHKS and YYEKEE (reference sequence). The germline V and J ends were trimmed by 4 bases and 1 base, with 14 bases remaining between them. CDR3 length: 15 amino acids. This CDR3 is CASSTRQGLQETQYF. In DNA, the CDR3 is TGTGCCAGCAGCACACGACAGGGACTCCAAGAGACCCAGTACTTC.

The chain has TRBV28 and TRBJ2-3; weak D call: TRBD1 (5 bases). Trimming took off 10 bases at V and 6 bases at J, with 14 bases between the two ends. CDR1 is MDHEN, CDR2 SYDVKM, per germline. The CDR3 has 12 amino acids. CDR3 sequence reads: CATISQADTQYF. Written as DNA, the CDR3 is TGTGCCACCATCTCACAGGCCGATACGCAGTATTTT. Variable domain in full (rest from reference TRBV28 and TRBJ2-3): DVKVTQSSRYLVKRTGEKVFLECVQDMDHENMFWYRQDPGLGLRLIYFSYDVKMKEKGDIPEGYSVSREKKERFSLILESASTNQTSMYLCATISQADTQYFGPGTRLTVL.

The chain's CDR3 is CASERRHYNEQFF. The CDR3 DNA is TGTGCCAGCGAGCGGAGGCACTACAATGAGCAGTTCTTC. The V gene is TRBV13, the J gene TRBJ2-1; D perhaps matches TRBD2 (5 bases). Germline lookup yields CDR1 PRHDT and CDR2 FYEKMQ (reference sequence). V lost 8 bases to trimming and J lost 3 bases, with 11 bases between them. The CDR3 sequence is 13 residues long.

The chain joins TRBV5-5 to TRBJ2-7; tentative D call: TRBD1 (6 bases). This CDR3 spans 14 amino acids. V dropped 5 bases and J dropped 6 bases, with 18 bases sitting between them. Germline values: CDR1 SGHKS, CDR2 YYEKEE (reference sequence). CDR3 sequence: CASRLPGHISEQYF. DNA of the CDR3: TGTGCCAGCAGATTGCCGGGACATATCTCCGAGCAGTACTTC.

The chain is built from TRBV6-5 and TRBJ1-2; TRBD1 aligns across 9 bases. The trim removed 7 bases at V and 3 bases at J, leaving 9 bases unmatched. CDR3 length equals 15 residues. Per germline, CDR1 MNHEY and CDR2 SVGAGI. Written as DNA, the CDR3 is TGTGCCAGCAATGCCCCGGGACAGGGAGACTATGGCTACACCTTC. This translates into CASNAPGQGDYGYTF.

The chain uses TRBV6-1 and TRBJ2-7; D is perhaps TRBD1 (5 bases). This CDR3 has 13 amino acids. Germline V CDR1 and CDR2: MNHNS, SASEGT. V was trimmed by 7 bases and J by 5 bases, leaving 15 bases between them. The CDR3: CASTRVRGDEQYF. The CDR3 DNA reads TGTGCCAGCACCAGGGTGAGAGGTGACGAGCAGTACTTC.

This clone was recorded once. This chain links TRBV19 with TRBJ2-7; 8 bases are shared with TRBD1. This CDR3 has 16 amino acids. The germline gives CDR1 LNHDA, CDR2 SQIVND (reference sequence). The V gene end was trimmed by 4 bases and the J gene end by 3 bases; junction bases not matched to a gene: 11. CDR3 in amino acids: CASSTPPGQAGYEQYF. CDR3 coding DNA: TGTGCCAGTAGTACCCCCCCGGGACAGGCAGGCTACGAGCAGTACTTC. The variable domain in full, completed from reference TRBV19 and TRBJ2-7, reads DGGITQSPKYLFRKEGQNVTLSCEQNLNHDAMYWYRQDPGQGLRLIYYSQIVNDFQKGDIAEGYSVSREKKESFPLTVTSAQKNPTAFYLCASSTPPGQAGYEQYFGPGTRLTVT.

The chain carries TRBV30 and TRBJ1-3, with D hard to call. Germline CDR1 and CDR2: GTSNPN and SVGIG (reference sequence). The V and J ends lost 1 base and 4 bases respectively, with 8 bases between them. This CDR3 is built from 13 residues. The CDR3 loop is CAWSGPGGNTIYF. Here the CDR3 DNA reads TGTGCCTGGAGTGGTCCGGGGGGAAACACCATATATTTT. Full variable domain (remainder filled in from reference TRBV30 and TRBJ1-3): SQTIHQWPATLVQPVGSPLSLECTVEGTSNPNLYWYRQAAGRGLQLLFYSVGIGQISSEVPQNLSASRPQDRQFILSSKKLLLSDSGFYLCAWSGPGGNTIYFGEGSWLTVV.

V usage is TRBV30 and J usage is TRBJ1-1; D not certain. Trimming cost V 0 bases and J 6 bases, with 14 bases left between them. This CDR3 is built from 14 residues. CDR1 and CDR2 from the germline V gene are GTSNPN and SVGIG (reference sequence). The chain's CDR3 is CAWSVLDWSSEAFF. The CDR3 DNA follows: TGTGCCTGGAGTGTATTAGATTGGAGTTCTGAAGCTTTCTTT. The full variable domain, with the rest looked up from reference TRBV30 and TRBJ1-1, is SQTIHQWPATLVQPVGSPLSLECTVEGTSNPNLYWYRQAAGRGLQLLFYSVGIGQISSEVPQNLSASRPQDRQFILSSKKLLLSDSGFYLCAWSVLDWSSEAFFGQGTRLTVV.

CDR3 protein: CASSLAGQPQHF. CDR3 bases: TGTGCCAGCAGCTTAGCCGGTCAGCCCCAGCATTTT. V and J are TRBV7-9 and TRBJ1-5; no clear D. The V gene's germline CDR1 is SEHNR and CDR2 FQNEAQ (reference sequence). The CDR3 covers 12 residues. V dropped 0 bases and J dropped 6 bases, with 3 bases sitting between them.

This sequence joins TRBV5-1 and TRBJ2-1, with TRBD2 identical over 10 bases. The CDR3 consists of 15 residues. Germline lookup yields CDR1 SGHRS and CDR2 YFSETQ. V dropped 4 bases and J dropped 5; count of bases not matched to a gene: 6. Here the CDR3 reads CASSARTSGNNEQFF. Written as DNA, the CDR3 is TGCGCCAGCAGCGCCCGGACTAGCGGTAACAATGAGCAGTTCTTC.

Comment on this clone: This sample includes further DNA sequences coding for the same CDR3. The rearrangement joins TRBV9 to TRBJ2-1, with D maybe TRBD2 (5 bases). The CDR3 covers 13 residues. Trimming pared 1 base from V and 6 bases from J, leaving 8 bases between. Germline V gene sequence: CDR1 SGDLS, CDR2 YYNGEE. The CDR3 sequence: CASSVSGGNEQFF. The CDR3 nucleotides read TGTGCCAGCAGCGTATCTGGAGGCAATGAGCAGTTCTTC.

V usage is TRBV4-3 and J usage is TRBJ1-1; no firm D call. Trimming removed 0 bases at V and 4 bases at J, with 12 bases between. CDR1 and CDR2 (germline): LGHNA, YSLEER. The CDR3 loop spans 15 amino acids. The CDR3, as DNA: TGCGCCAGCAGCCAAGATTGGGCAGACGGCACTGAAGCTTTCTTT. It is translated as CASSQDWADGTEAFF.

This clone appeared a single time. The gene calls are TRBV5-4 and TRBJ2-4; TRBD2 might be the D (6 bases). The CDR3 is 13 residues long. Germline CDR1 is SGHNT and CDR2 is YYREEE (reference sequence). The V end lost 5 bases, the J end lost 6 bases, and 12 bases lay between the germline ends. The CDR3 bases are TGTGCCAGCAGGCAGGACGGGGGAAACATTCAGTACTTC. Its translation is CASRQDGGNIQYF.

This clone appeared once. The chain uses TRBV7-2 and TRBJ2-3, with 7 bases fitting TRBD2. This CDR3 contains 16 residues. Germline-derived CDR1 and CDR2 are SGHTA and FQGNSA. V shed 5 bases and J 2 bases; nucleotides not matched to a gene: 10. The CDR3 DNA is TGTGCCAGCAGCCGGGAGAGGCTAGCGGTCACAGATACGCAGTATTTT. It translates to CASSRERLAVTDTQYF.

This chain joins TRBV4-2 and TRBJ1-4; 8 bases fit TRBD1. CDR3 size: 16 residues. Trimming took 1 base from V and 5 from J; bases not matched to a gene: 6. CDR1 and CDR2 from the germline V gene are LGHNA and YNFKEQ. CDR3 region: CASSQASGQGNEKLFF. CDR3 in DNA: TGTGCCAGCAGCCAAGCGTCCGGACAGGGCAATGAAAAACTGTTTTTT.

The chain has TRBV4-3 and TRBJ2-1; 14 bases agree with TRBD2. Germline V CDR1 and CDR2: LGHNA, YSLEER. The V segment lost 1 base and the J segment 6 bases; nucleotides outside the gene matches: 2. The CDR3 runs 16 residues. Here the CDR3 reads CASSQGLAGGANEQFF. The CDR3 DNA is TGCGCCAGCAGCCAAGGACTAGCGGGAGGGGCCAATGAGCAGTTCTTC.

The chain joins TRBV7-2 to TRBJ2-1; D is uncertain. V was shortened by 8 bases and J by 1 base, with 15 bases between the two germline ends. The CDR3 runs to 15 residues. The germline CDR1 and CDR2 sequences are SGHTA and FQGNSA. CDR3 nucleotides: TGTGCCAGCTTTCCACATGTGCAATCCTACAATGAGCAGTTCTTC. Encoded protein: CASFPHVQSYNEQFF.